Given below is one T cell receptor (beta chain) in context. Germline values: CDR1 MNHEY, CDR2 SVGEGT. Losses at the gene ends were 5 bases for V and 4 bases for J; bases not matched to a gene: 11. This CDR3 spans 16 amino acids. Measured with immunoSEQ multiplex PCR; TCRdb has only the in-frame clones, and not every one. Among over 150,000 clones, around 86% were seen once, and the ten largest hold around 2.7%. This entry comes from a study of blood T cell repertoires in COVID-19. This receptor was taken from a middle-aged man with active or convalescent COVID-19. The chain uses TRBV6-2 or TRBV6-3 and TRBJ1-5; 7 bases map to TRBD1. Sequencing was performed on peripheral blood. The CDR3 DNA is TGTGCCAGCAGTAGTTACAGGGGCCCTGGGAATCAGCCCCAGCATTTT. This translates into CASSSYRGPGNQPQHF.